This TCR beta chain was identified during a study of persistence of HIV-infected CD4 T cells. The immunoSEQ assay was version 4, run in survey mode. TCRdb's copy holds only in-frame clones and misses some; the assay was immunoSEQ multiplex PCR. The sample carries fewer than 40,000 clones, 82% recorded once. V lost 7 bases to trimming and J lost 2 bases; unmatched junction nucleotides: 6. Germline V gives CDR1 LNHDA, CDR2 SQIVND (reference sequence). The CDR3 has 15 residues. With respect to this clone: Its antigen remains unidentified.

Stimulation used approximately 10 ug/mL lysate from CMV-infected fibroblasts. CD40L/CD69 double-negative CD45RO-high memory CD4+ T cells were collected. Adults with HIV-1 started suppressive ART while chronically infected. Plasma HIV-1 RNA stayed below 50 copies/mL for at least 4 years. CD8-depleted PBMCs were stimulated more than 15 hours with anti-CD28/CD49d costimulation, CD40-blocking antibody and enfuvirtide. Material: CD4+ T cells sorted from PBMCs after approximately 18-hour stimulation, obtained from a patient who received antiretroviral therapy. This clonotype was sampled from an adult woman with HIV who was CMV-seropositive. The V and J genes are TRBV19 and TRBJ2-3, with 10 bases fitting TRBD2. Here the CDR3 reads CASKNSGGPTDTQYF. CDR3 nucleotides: TGTGCCAGTAAGAATAGCGGGGGGCCCACAGATACGCAGTATTTT.